This paragraph reports one TCR beta chain. What it binds is unknown. This entry is derived from a study of cytomegalovirus exposure and HLA in healthy donors. Both 60 Vbeta primers and 13 Jbeta primers went into the PCR. Assay used: immunoSEQ multiplex PCR; TCRdb lists only in-frame clones, some missing. The sample lists just under 150,000 clones, 80% occurring once. CDR3 length: 15 residues. The ends were cut back, 3 bases at V and 4 bases at J, with 16 bases in the middle. CDR1 and CDR2 from the germline V gene are SGHKS and YYEKEE (reference sequence). Study-wide findings and caveats: Per a prior analysis, the majority of TCR beta V segments were productive roughly 90% or roughly 30% of the time.

Healthy bone marrow donors made up the cohort. The sequencing sample was made of PBMCs. V usage is TRBV5-5 and J usage is TRBJ1-2, with a tentative D call TRBD1 (6 bases). The TCR comes from a woman aged 30 to 39 in good health and CMV-seronegative. The CDR3 is CASSSQGLEVYGYTF. The DNA for the CDR3 is TGTGCCAGCAGCTCACAGGGATTAGAGGTCTATGGCTACACCTTC. The full variable domain, completed using reference TRBV5-5 and TRBJ1-2, is DAGVTQSPTHLIKTRGQQVTLRCSPISGHKSVSWYQQVLGQGPQFIFQYYEKEERGRGNFPDRFSARQFPNYSSELNVNALLLGDSALYLCASSSQGLEVYGYTFGSGTRLTVV.